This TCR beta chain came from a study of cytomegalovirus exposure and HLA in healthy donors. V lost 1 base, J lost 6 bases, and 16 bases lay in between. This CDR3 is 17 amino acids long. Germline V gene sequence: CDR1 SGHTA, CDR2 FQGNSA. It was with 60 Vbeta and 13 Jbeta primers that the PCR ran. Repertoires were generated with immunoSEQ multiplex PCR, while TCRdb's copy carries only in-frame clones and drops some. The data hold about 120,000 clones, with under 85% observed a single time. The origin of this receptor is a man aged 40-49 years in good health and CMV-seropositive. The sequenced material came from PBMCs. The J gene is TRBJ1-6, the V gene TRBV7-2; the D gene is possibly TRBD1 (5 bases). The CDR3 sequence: CASSLGVSSGSNSPLHF. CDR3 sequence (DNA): TGTGCCAGCAGCTTAGGGGTTTCGTCAGGGTCTAATTCACCCCTCCACTTT.